The TCR beta chain under discussion was sequenced for a study of human T cells and chemical hapten exposure. Study context: All through the approximately 24-week study, the scalp of each patient received diphenylcyclopropenone doses weekly. Women made up most patients, who had alopecia areata, totalis or universalis.

This CDR3 contains 11 residues. In germline, CDR1 is LNHDA, CDR2 SQIVND (reference sequence). V shed 7 bases, J shed 10 bases, and the junction held 4 bases outside the gene matches. Study results and caveats: Among TCRs, those above 1 in 1000 frequency were unaffected by DPC sensitization. The formation of large CDR3 similarity clusters by expanded TCRs significantly exceeded that of controls.

Time point defined: pre-sensitization, week 0. As to treatment: therapeutic diphenylcyclopropenone sensitization with weekly scalp DPC. TCRdb reprocessed the RACE reads via MiXCR and lists one record per CDR3 protein. Among about 350,000 distinct CDR3 sequences listed, over 5% were seen once. Only a few counts were recorded for this clonotype. What it recognizes is unknown. The sample consisted of whole blood, taken in connection with sensitization to the hapten diphenylcyclopropenone (DPC). This sequence originates from a woman aged 18-35 years with alopecia areata. Some clones in this sample may be carry-over from other donors' samples. The chain has TRBV19 and TRBJ2-1; TRBD2 aligns across 7 bases. As DNA, the CDR3 is TGTGCCAGTACCGGGGGGAGCGAGCAGTTCTTC. Protein sequence: CASTGGSEQFF.